This T cell receptor beta chain was recovered during a study of response to subunit inactivated influenza vaccine. Each CDR3 protein gets one entry after TCRdb re-called the RT-PCR reads with MiXCR. The sample carries hundreds of thousands of distinct CDR3 sequences, about 15% recorded once. This clonotype was detected ten times or more. Its antigen is not identified. Whole-study results and caveats: The authors offered the suggestion that each seasonal influenza vaccination recruits few new T cells.

From germline, CDR1 is SGHVS and CDR2 FNYEAQ. The CDR3 runs to 14 residues. The V gene lost 1 base and the J gene lost 2 bases, with 6 bases spanning the gap. The material sequenced was CD4+ T cells sorted from PBMCs, taken around 25 months after vaccination. This TCR was recovered from a man between 50 and 75 years old who received an inactivated influenza vaccine. J is TRBJ1-3 and V is TRBV7-6, with D uncertain. CDR3 nucleotide sequence: TGTGCCAGCAGCTTAGATCCGGCTGGAAACACCATATATTTT. Protein: CASSLDPAGNTIYF.